This TCR beta chain emerged from a study of cytomegalovirus exposure and HLA in healthy donors. Amplification used 60 Vbeta primers and 13 Jbeta primers. TCRdb's table, derived via immunoSEQ multiplex PCR, lists solely in-frame clones and lacks some. The sample holds approximately 110,000 clones; more than 65% are singletons and the top ten take roughly 13%. Study-level points and caveats: Reportedly, cytomegalovirus status was diagnosed with high sensitivity and specificity. Productive status was seen about 87% or about 30% of the time for most TCR beta V segments in an earlier analysis.

As concerns this clone: The antigen remains unidentified.

This TCR was sampled from a woman aged 60-75 years in good health and CMV-seropositive. The sample comprised PBMCs.

The CDR3 loop reads CASRAGTGTETQYF. The CDR3 DNA reads as TGTGCCAGCAGAGCCGGGACAGGGACGGAGACCCAGTACTTC. This chain joins TRBV2 and TRBJ2-5; 9 positions agree with TRBD1. Germline V gives CDR1 SNHLY, CDR2 FYNNEI. The CDR3 consists of 14 residues. With V trimmed by 6 bases and J by 5 bases, 7 bases remained unmatched.